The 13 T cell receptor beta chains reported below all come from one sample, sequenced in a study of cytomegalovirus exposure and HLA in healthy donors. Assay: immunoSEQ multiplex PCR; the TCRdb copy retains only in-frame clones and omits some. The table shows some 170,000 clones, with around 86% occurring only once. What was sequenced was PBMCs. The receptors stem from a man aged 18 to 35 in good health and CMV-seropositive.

The CDR3 DNA is TGTGCCAGCAGCCCCCGGACAGGCAGTTTCTACGAGCAGTACTTC. Translating it yields CASSPRTGSFYEQYF. The chain is built from TRBV28 and TRBJ2-7; TRBD1 agrees at 7 bases. Germline V gives CDR1 MDHEN, CDR2 SYDVKM. The V and J ends lost 6 bases and 3 bases, in that order; junction bases with no gene match: 11. The length of the CDR3 is 15 residues.

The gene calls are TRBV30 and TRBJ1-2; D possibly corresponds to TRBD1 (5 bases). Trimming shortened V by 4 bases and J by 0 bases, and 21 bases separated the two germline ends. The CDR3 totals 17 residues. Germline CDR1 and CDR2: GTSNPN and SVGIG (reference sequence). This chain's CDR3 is CAWTPKGEGVANYGYTF. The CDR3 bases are TGTGCCTGGACACCTAAAGGGGAAGGTGTAGCTAACTATGGCTACACCTTC.

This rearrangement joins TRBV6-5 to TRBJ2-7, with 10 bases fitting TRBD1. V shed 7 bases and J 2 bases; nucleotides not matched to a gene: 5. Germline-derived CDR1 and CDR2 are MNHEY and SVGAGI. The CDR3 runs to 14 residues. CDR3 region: CASIIGTGAYEQYF. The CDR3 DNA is TGTGCCAGCATAATCGGGACAGGGGCCTACGAGCAGTACTTC.

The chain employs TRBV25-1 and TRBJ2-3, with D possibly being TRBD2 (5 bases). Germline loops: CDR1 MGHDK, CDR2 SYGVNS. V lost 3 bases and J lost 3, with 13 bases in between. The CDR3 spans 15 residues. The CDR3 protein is CASSDLGSLTDTQYF. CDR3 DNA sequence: TGTGCCAGCAGTGACCTGGGGAGTTTGACAGATACGCAGTATTTT.

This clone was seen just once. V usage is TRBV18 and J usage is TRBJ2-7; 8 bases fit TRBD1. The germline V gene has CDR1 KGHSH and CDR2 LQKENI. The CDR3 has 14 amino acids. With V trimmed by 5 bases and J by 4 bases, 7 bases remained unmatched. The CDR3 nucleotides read TGTGCCAGCTCAGACGACAGGGGTAATTACGAGCAGTACTTC. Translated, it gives CASSDDRGNYEQYF.

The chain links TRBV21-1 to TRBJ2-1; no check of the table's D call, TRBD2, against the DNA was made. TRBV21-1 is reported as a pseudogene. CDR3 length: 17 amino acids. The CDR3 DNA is TGTGCCAGCAGCAAAGGAAGAGCGAGGAGCTCCTACAATGAGCAGTTCTTC. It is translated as CASSKGRARSSYNEQFF.

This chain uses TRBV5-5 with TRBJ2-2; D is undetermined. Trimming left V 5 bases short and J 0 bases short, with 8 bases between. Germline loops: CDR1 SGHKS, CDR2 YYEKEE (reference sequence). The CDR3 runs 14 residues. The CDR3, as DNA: TGTGCCAGCAGAGCCACAGCGAACACCGGGGAGCTGTTTTTT. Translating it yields CASRATANTGELFF.

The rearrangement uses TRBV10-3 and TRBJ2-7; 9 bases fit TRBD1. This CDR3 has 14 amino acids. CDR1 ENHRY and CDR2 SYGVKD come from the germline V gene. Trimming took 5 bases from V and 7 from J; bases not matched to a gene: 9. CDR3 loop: CAISLGQGSGEQYF. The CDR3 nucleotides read TGTGCCATCAGTTTGGGACAGGGTTCGGGGGAGCAGTACTTC.

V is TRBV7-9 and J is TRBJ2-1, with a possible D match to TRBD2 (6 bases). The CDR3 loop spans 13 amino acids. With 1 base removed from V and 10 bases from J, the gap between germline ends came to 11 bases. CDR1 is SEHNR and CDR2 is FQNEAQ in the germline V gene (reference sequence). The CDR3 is CASSLDQGGEQFF. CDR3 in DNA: TGTGCCAGCAGCTTAGATCAGGGAGGCGAGCAGTTCTTC.

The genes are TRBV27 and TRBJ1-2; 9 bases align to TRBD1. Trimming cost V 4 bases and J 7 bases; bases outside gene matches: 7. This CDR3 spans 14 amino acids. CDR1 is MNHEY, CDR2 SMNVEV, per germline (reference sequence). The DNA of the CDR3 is TGTGCCAGCAGTTCTGGACAGGGGACGGCTGGCTACACCTTC. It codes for CASSSGQGTAGYTF.

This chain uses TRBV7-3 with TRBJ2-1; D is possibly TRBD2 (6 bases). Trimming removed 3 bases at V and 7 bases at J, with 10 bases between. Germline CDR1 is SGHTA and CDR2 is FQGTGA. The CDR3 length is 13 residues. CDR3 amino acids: CASSLTRRNEQFF. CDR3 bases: TGTGCCAGCAGCTTGACTAGGAGGAATGAGCAGTTCTTC.

The CDR3 loop is CASSLVPSGALNIRLLYNEQFF. The CDR3 DNA sequence: TGCGCCAGCAGCTTGGTTCCTAGCGGGGCCCTTAATATCCGCCTCCTCTACAATGAGCAGTTCTTC. The V and J genes are TRBV5-1 and TRBJ2-1; the match to TRBD2 covers 9 bases. CDR1 and CDR2 (germline): SGHRS, YFSETQ. V shed 0 bases and J 3 bases; nucleotides not matched to a gene: 22. CDR3 length: 22 amino acids.

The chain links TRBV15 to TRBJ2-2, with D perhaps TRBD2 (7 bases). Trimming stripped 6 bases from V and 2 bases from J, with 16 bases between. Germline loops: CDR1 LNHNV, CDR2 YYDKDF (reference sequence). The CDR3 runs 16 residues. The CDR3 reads CATRGGLLGNTGELFF. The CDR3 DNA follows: TGTGCCACCAGGGGGGGGCTTTTAGGAAACACCGGGGAGCTGTTTTTT.